A selection of T cell receptor beta chains follows, all from one sample in a study of blood T cell repertoires in COVID-19. Measured with immunoSEQ multiplex PCR; TCRdb has only the in-frame clones, and not every one. The data contain under 130,000 clones, 70% to 90% of them singletons. The sequenced sample consisted of peripheral blood. All receptors derive from a man aged 50-59 years in a cohort sampled during active COVID-19. CDR3s include the opening cysteine and the closing phenylalanine or tryptophan. D genes are given only for firm matches. Part of the rows lack a size; the others show once, few, many or a class for expanded clones.

V gene: TRBV7-8; clone size: NA; D gene: NA; J gene: TRBJ1-1; CDR3 DNA: TGTGCCAGCAGCTTACTGAGGACCCCGGGGACTGAAGCTTTCTTT; CDR3 protein: CASSLLRTPGTEAFF
V gene: TRBV7-7; clone size: NA; D gene: TRBD2; J gene: TRBJ2-5; CDR3 DNA: TGTGCCAGCAGCAAGAGACTAGCGGGGGGGCAAGAGACCCAGTACTTC; CDR3 protein: CASSKRLAGGQETQYF
V gene: TRBV6-6; clone size: NA; D gene: TRBD1; J gene: TRBJ1-1; CDR3 DNA: TGTGCCAGCAGCCGAACCCCTACCGGGACAGCGAACACTGAAGCTTTCTTT; CDR3 protein: CASSRTPTGTANTEAFF
V gene: TRBV10-3; clone size: once; D gene: NA; J gene: TRBJ2-3; CDR3 DNA: TGTGCCATCACTCCGGGGGACTCTCCCGCCGGGTCGCAGTATTTT; CDR3 protein: CAITPGDSPAGSQYF
V gene: TRBV5-1; clone size: NA; D gene: TRBD2; J gene: TRBJ2-5; CDR3 DNA: TGCGCCAGCAGCTCGCCTAGCGGGGGGGGCCGGGAGACCCAGTACTTC; CDR3 protein: CASSSPSGGGRETQYF
V gene: TRBV28; clone size: NA; D gene: NA; J gene: TRBJ1-5; CDR3 DNA: TGTGCCAGCACCTTGGGAGGAGAACCCAATCAGCCCCAGCATTTT; CDR3 protein: CASTLGGEPNQPQHF
V gene: TRBV5-1; clone size: NA; D gene: NA; J gene: TRBJ1-2; CDR3 DNA: TGCGCCAGCAGCGCCCCGACAGGCGGTGGCTACACCTTC; CDR3 protein: CASSAPTGGGYTF
V gene: TRBV5-5; clone size: NA; D gene: NA; J gene: TRBJ1-2; CDR3 DNA: TGTGCCAGCAGCTTGACAGGGCTAATGGAAGGCTACACCTTC; CDR3 protein: CASSLTGLMEGYTF
V gene: TRBV19; clone size: NA; D gene: NA; J gene: TRBJ1-4; CDR3 DNA: TGTGCCAGTAGTATCGTGGCAGGGAAGACTAATGAAAAACTGTTTTTT; CDR3 protein: CASSIVAGKTNEKLFF
V gene: TRBV19; clone size: once; D gene: TRBD1; J gene: TRBJ2-1; CDR3 DNA: TGTGCCAGTAGTATGTTCGGACAGGGGGGGTCCTACAATGAGCAGTTCTTC; CDR3 protein: CASSMFGQGGSYNEQFF
V gene: TRBV12-5; clone size: few; D gene: TRBD1; J gene: TRBJ2-7; CDR3 DNA: TGTGCTAGTGGTGCCTCCGGGACAGGGATAGAGTACGAGCAGTACTTC; CDR3 protein: CASGASGTGIEYEQYF
V gene: TRBV6-5; clone size: once; D gene: NA; J gene: TRBJ1-5; CDR3 DNA: TGTGCCAGCAAAGAAAGGGGGCAGCCCCAGCATTTT; CDR3 protein: CASKERGQPQHF